Below, 18 T cell receptor beta chains from the same sample are listed, as sequenced in a study of cytotoxic CD8 clonotypes in ibrutinib-treated CLL. The table came from immunoSEQ multiplex PCR; TCRdb's copy has only in-frame clones and leaves some out. The sample yields a few hundred thousand clones, around 70% seen once. Sequencing used PBMCs, obtained after 24 months of ibrutinib treatment. All receptors derive from a human donor with chronic lymphocytic leukemia.

This clone was observed a few times. J is TRBJ2-3 and V is TRBV4-1; 9 nucleotides agree with TRBD2. After removal of 0 bases from V and 6 bases from J, the junction contained 7 bases not matched to a gene. The CDR3 is 16 amino acids. CDR1 is MGHRA, CDR2 YSYEKL, per germline. The CDR3 region is CASSQEGAGGPDTQYF. The CDR3 DNA reads as TGCGCCAGCAGCCAAGAAGGGGCGGGAGGGCCCGATACGCAGTATTTT.

The V call is TRBV7-3, the J call TRBJ2-1, with a tentative D call TRBD1 (5 bases). The length of the CDR3 is 14 residues. Germline V gene sequence: CDR1 SGHTA, CDR2 FQGTGA. V was clipped by 8 bases and J by 5 bases, with 16 bases between them. In nucleotides, the CDR3 is TGTGCCAGCTCCGAAGGGGTATCTAACAATGAGCAGTTCTTC. It translates to CASSEGVSNNEQFF.

As DNA, the CDR3 is TGTGCCAGCAGCCCCGACAGGGGGAGCACTGAAGCTTTCTTT. Translating gives CASSPDRGSTEAFF. The chain is built from TRBV7-3 and TRBJ1-1; 9 bases fit TRBD1. The CDR3 is 14 amino acids. V gave up 5 bases and J gave up 4 bases; unmatched junction bases: 5. Germline V gives CDR1 SGHTA, CDR2 FQGTGA. The full variable domain, its missing parts supplied by reference TRBV7-3 and TRBJ1-1, is GAGVSQTPSNKVTEKGKYVELRCDPISGHTALYWYRQSLGQGPEFLIYFQGTGAADDSGLPNDRFFAVRPEGSVSTLKIQRTERGDSAVYLCASSPDRGSTEAFFGQGTRLTVV.

The chain carries TRBV4-3 and TRBJ1-2; maybe TRBD1 (6 bases). V shed 0 bases and J shed 1 base, with 21 bases lying between them. CDR1 and CDR2 from the germline V gene are LGHNA and YSLEER. The CDR3 consists of 19 residues. Here the CDR3 reads CASSQDVQTGGAVNYGYTF. The CDR3 nucleotides are TGCGCCAGCAGCCAAGATGTACAAACGGGGGGGGCCGTTAACTATGGCTACACCTTC.

A single count supports this clone. The V gene is TRBV9, the J gene TRBJ2-1, with 7 nucleotides matching TRBD1. J lost 8 bases, V lost 7 bases, and 12 bases had no gene match. CDR3 length equals 14 residues. Per the germline V gene, CDR1 is SGDLS and CDR2 is YYNGEE. The CDR3 coding sequence is TGTGCCAGCTCTTTGACAGGGATTGAAGATGAGCAGTTCTTC. It codes for CASSLTGIEDEQFF.

This chain connects TRBV2 to TRBJ2-5; D remains unclear. V gave up 4 bases and J gave up 4 bases, with 7 bases separating them. The germline CDR1 and CDR2 sequences are SNHLY and FYNNEI. This CDR3 contains 12 residues. The CDR3 loop reads CASSAARETQYF. The CDR3, as DNA: TGTGCCAGCAGTGCGGCCCGAGAGACCCAGTACTTC.

The rearrangement joins TRBV19 to TRBJ2-2; TRBD1 or TRBD2 may be the D gene (5 bases each). Germline V gene data show CDR1 as LNHDA and CDR2 as SQIVND (reference sequence). Trimming removed 5 bases from V and 5 bases from J, with 6 bases in between. The CDR3 has 12 residues. CDR3 nucleotides: TGTGCCAGTAGTTGGGGGACCGGGGAGCTGTTTTTT. Residues: CASSWGTGELFF.

The chain recombines TRBV18 with TRBJ2-7; 8 bases match TRBD1. With V trimmed by 6 bases and J by 3 bases, 13 bases remained unmatched. The CDR3 totals 16 residues. Germline V gives CDR1 KGHSH, CDR2 LQKENI. CDR3 region: CASSARQGLLNYEQYF. In DNA, the CDR3 is TGTGCCAGCTCCGCTAGACAGGGGTTACTGAACTACGAGCAGTACTTC.

The rearrangement joins TRBV9 to TRBJ2-7, with D perhaps TRBD2 (6 bases). V lost 0 bases to trimming and J lost 0 bases, with 10 bases between them. The CDR3 runs to 15 residues. The germline CDR1 and CDR2 sequences are SGDLS and YYNGEE. The CDR3 loop is CASSVVLGSSYEQYF. CDR3 nucleotide sequence: TGTGCCAGCAGCGTAGTTCTCGGGAGCTCCTACGAGCAGTACTTC.

The genes are TRBV5-8 and TRBJ2-3, with D perhaps TRBD1 (5 bases). The germline CDR1 and CDR2 sequences are SGHTS and YDEGEE. V gave up 9 bases and J gave up 3 bases, with 17 bases separating them. CDR3 length: 14 amino acids. The CDR3 region has the DNA TGTGCCACCTCTCTTCAAGGGGCTACAGATACGCAGTATTTT. The encoded protein is CATSLQGATDTQYF.

The V gene is TRBV29-1, the J gene TRBJ1-2; D is unclear. CDR1 and CDR2 (germline): SQVTM, ANQGSEA. CDR3 size: 11 residues. With 0 bases removed from V and 6 bases from J, the gap between germline ends came to 5 bases. CDR3 loop: CSVEDPDGYTF. The CDR3 nucleotides read TGCAGCGTTGAAGATCCGGATGGCTACACCTTC.

The V and J genes are TRBV19 and TRBJ1-1; no reliable D call. V lost 7 bases and J lost 0, with 9 bases in between. The CDR3 contains 13 residues. Germline V gene lookup returns CDR1 LNHDA and CDR2 SQIVND (reference sequence). The CDR3 loop is CASTPTVNTEAFF. Here the CDR3 DNA reads TGTGCCAGTACCCCGACGGTGAACACTGAAGCTTTCTTT.

This chain connects TRBV7-2 to TRBJ2-1; D uncertain. Between the trimmed V and J ends, which lost 0 bases and 7 bases, there was a span of 7 bases. The germline CDR1 and CDR2 sequences are SGHTA and FQGNSA. This CDR3 is built from 13 residues. The CDR3 bases are TGTGCCAGCAGCTTAGCGCACAATAATGAGCAGTTCTTC. Amino acids: CASSLAHNNEQFF.

The rearrangement joins TRBV27 to TRBJ2-7; 7 bases line up with TRBD2. The CDR3 has 13 residues. The germline V gene has CDR1 MNHEY and CDR2 SMNVEV (reference sequence). J was trimmed by 6 bases and V by 8 bases; bases with no gene match: 10. DNA of the CDR3: TGTGCCAGCGCCCCGGGACTACAGTCCGAGCAGTACTTC. Its protein is CASAPGLQSEQYF.

Points on this clone: One junction end does not reproduce the germline sequence, and a read error may be involved. The identical CDR3 is also encoded by other nucleotide sequences in the sample. This chain links TRBV7-7 with TRBJ2-7; D is possibly TRBD1 (7 bases). This CDR3 has 15 amino acids. CDR1 SSHAT and CDR2 FNYEAQ come from the germline V gene (reference sequence). The CDR3 DNA is TGTGCTAGCAGCTTAGGGCAGGGGGGCGGCTACGAGCAGTACTTC. The encoded protein is CASSLGQGGGYEQYF.

This clone was detected only once. The CDR3 region is CASSEASREMYEQYF. The DNA of the CDR3 is TGTGCCAGCAGTGAAGCGTCGAGGGAGATGTACGAGCAGTACTTC. The chain is built from TRBV2 and TRBJ2-7; possible D gene TRBD2, 5 bases. This CDR3 spans 15 amino acids. Germline CDR1 and CDR2: SNHLY and FYNNEI. V was trimmed by 0 bases and J by 4 bases, leaving 13 bases between them.

This clone has only a few counts. The rearrangement uses TRBV21-1 and TRBJ1-2. TRBV21-1 is a pseudogene locus. The CDR3 has 14 residues. CDR3 protein: CASAFTAIHYGYTF. The CDR3 DNA reads as TGTGCCAGCGCATTCACAGCGATCCACTATGGCTACACCTTC.

The rearrangement uses TRBV6-5 and TRBJ1-4; D perhaps matches TRBD1 (5 bases). Trimming removed 3 bases at V and 7 bases at J, with 9 bases between. Germline lookup yields CDR1 MNHEY and CDR2 SVGAGI. CDR3 length equals 13 residues. Here the CDR3 reads CASSYTGGEKLFF. CDR3 DNA sequence: TGTGCCAGCAGTTATACAGGAGGTGAAAAACTGTTTTTT.